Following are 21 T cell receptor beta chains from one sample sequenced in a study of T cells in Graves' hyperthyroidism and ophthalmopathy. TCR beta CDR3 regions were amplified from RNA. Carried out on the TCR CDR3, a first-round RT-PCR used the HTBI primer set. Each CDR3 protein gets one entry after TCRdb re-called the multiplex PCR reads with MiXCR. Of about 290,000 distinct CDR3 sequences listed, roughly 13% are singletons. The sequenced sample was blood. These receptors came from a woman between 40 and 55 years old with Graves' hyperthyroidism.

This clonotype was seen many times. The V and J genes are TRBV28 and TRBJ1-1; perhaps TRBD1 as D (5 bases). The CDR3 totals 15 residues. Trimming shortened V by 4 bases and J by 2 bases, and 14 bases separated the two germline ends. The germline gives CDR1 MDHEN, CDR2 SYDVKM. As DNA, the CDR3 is TGTGCCAGCAGTTCCACCCGGGGGGTCAACACTGAAGCTTTCTTT. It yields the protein CASSSTRGVNTEAFF.

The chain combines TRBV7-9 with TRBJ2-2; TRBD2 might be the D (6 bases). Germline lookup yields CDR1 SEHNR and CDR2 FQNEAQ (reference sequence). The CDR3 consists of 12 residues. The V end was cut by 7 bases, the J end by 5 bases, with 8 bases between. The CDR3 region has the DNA TGTGCCAGCAAGGGGAGGACCGGGGAGCTGTTTTTT. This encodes CASKGRTGELFF.

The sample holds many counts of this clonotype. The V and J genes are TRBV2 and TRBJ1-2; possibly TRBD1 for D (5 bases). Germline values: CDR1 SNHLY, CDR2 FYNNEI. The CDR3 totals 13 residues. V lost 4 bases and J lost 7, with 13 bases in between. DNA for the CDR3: TGTGCCAGCAGTGTGCAGGGAGAGAGTGGCTACACCTTC. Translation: CASSVQGESGYTF.

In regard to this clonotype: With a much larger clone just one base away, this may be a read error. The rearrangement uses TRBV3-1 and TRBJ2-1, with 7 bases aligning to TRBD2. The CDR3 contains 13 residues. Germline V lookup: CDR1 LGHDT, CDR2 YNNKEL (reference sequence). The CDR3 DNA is TGTTCCAGCAGCCGGTTAGCGGGTAATGAGCAGTTCTTC. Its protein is CSSSRLAGNEQFF.

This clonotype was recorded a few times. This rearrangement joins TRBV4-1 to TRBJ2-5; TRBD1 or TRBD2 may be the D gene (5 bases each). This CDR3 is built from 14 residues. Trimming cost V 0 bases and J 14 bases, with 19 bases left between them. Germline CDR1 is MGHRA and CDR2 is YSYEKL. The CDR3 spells CASSQDLSRGATYF. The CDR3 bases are TGCGCCAGCAGCCAAGATCTGAGCAGAGGGGCCACCTACTTC.

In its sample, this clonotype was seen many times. CDR3 sequence (DNA): TGTGCCATCTCCGGCGGGACCCGGGGAAACACTGAAGCTTTCTTT. It translates to CAISGGTRGNTEAFF. The V call is TRBV12-3 or TRBV12-4, the J call TRBJ1-1, with a weak D call TRBD1 (5 bases). This CDR3 is 15 amino acids long. V was clipped by 10 bases and J by 2 bases, with 20 bases between them.

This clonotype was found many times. This chain's CDR3 is CASSVGWETQYF. For the CDR3, the DNA is TGTGCCAGCAGTGTTGGATGGGAGACCCAGTACTTC. This chain links TRBV2 with TRBJ2-5; D uncertain. V gave up 4 bases and J gave up 5 bases, with 8 bases separating them. Germline V gene sequence: CDR1 SNHLY, CDR2 FYNNEI. The CDR3 length is 12 residues. Together with reference TRBV2 and TRBJ2-5, the CDR3 gives the full variable domain: EPEVTQTPSHQVTQMGQEVILRCVPISNHLYFYWYRQILGQKVEFLVSFYNNEISEKSEIFDDQFSVERPDGSNFTLKIRSTKLEDSAMYFCASSVGWETQYFGPGTRLLVL.

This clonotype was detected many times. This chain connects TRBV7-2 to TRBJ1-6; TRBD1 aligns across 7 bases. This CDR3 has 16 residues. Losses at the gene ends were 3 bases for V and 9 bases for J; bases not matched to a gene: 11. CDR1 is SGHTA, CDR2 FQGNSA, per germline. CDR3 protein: CASSFSDTGEPSPLHF. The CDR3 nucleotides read TGTGCCAGCAGCTTTAGCGATACAGGGGAGCCTTCACCCCTCCACTTT.

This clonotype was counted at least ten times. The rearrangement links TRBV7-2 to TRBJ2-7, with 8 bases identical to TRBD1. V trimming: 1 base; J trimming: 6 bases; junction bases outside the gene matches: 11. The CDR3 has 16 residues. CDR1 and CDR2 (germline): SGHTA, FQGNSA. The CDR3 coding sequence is TGTGCCAGCAGCTTAGTGGACAGGGAGATCAGGCGCGAGCAGTACTTC. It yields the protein CASSLVDREIRREQYF.

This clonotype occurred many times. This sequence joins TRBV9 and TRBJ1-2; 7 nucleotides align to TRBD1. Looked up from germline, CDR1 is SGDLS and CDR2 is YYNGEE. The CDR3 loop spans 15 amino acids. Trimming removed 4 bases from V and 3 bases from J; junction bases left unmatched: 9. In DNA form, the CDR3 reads TGTGCCAGCAGCCCCTCGGCGGGACAGCACTATGGCTACACCTTC. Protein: CASSPSAGQHYGYTF. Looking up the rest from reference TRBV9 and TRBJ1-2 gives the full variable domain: DSGVTQTPKHLITATGQRVTLRCSPRSGDLSVYWYQQSLDQGLQFLIQYYNGEERAKGNILERFSAQQFPDLHSELNLSSLELGDSALYFCASSPSAGQHYGYTFGSGTRLTVV.

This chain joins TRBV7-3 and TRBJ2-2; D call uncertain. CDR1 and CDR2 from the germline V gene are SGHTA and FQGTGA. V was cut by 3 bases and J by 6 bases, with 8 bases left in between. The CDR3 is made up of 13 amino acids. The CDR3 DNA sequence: TGTGCCAGCAGCTTCTTGGATGCCGGGGAGCTGTTTTTT. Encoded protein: CASSFLDAGELFF.

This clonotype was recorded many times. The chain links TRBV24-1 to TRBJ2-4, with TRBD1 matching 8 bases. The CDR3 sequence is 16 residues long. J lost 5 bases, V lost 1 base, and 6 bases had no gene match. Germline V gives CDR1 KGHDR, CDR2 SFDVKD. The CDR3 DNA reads TGTGCCACCAGTGATTTCTCCTACAGGGGGGAAAACATTCAGTACTTC. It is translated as CATSDFSYRGENIQYF.

The CDR3 region has the DNA TGTGCCAGCAGCTTCCGCCTAAAGAGCAATCAGCCCCAGCATTTT. The encoded protein is CASSFRLKSNQPQHF. This rearrangement joins TRBV7-2 to TRBJ1-5; no firm D call. The V end lost 3 bases, the J end lost 1 base, and 10 bases lay between the germline ends. The CDR3 loop spans 15 amino acids. Germline V gene data show CDR1 as SGHTA and CDR2 as FQGNSA.

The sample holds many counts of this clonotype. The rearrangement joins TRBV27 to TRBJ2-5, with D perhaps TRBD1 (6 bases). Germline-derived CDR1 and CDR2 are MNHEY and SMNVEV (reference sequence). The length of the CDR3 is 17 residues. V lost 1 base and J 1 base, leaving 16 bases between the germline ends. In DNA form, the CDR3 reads TGTGCCAGCAGTTTATTGTCTCCCCGAGGGGGCCAAGAGACCCAGTACTTC. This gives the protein CASSLLSPRGGQETQYF.

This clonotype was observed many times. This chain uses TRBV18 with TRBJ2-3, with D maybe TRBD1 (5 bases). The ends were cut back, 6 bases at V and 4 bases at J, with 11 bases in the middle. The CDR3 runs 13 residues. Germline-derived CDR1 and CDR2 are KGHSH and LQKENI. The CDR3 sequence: CASSWGSSDTQYF. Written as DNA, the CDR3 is TGTGCCAGCTCCTGGGGCTCCTCAGATACGCAGTATTTT. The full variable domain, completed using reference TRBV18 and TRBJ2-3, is NAGVMQNPRHLVRRRGQEARLRCSPMKGHSHVYWYRQLPEEGLKFMVYLQKENIIDESGMPKERFSAEFPKEGPSILRIQQVVRGDSAAYFCASSWGSSDTQYFGPGTRLTVL.

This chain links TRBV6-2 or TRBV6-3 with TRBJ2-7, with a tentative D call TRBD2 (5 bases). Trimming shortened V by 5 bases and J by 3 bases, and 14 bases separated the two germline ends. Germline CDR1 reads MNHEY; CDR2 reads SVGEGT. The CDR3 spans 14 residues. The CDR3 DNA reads TGTGCCAGCAGTCCCGGCGGGCATCTCTACGAGCAGTACTTC. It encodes CASSPGGHLYEQYF.

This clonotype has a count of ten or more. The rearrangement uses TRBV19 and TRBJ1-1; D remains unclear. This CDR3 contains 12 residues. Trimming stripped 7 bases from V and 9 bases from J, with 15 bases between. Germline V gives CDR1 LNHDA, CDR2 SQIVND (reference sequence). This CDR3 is CASMWDRSKAFF. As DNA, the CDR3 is TGTGCCAGTATGTGGGATAGAAGCAAAGCTTTCTTT.

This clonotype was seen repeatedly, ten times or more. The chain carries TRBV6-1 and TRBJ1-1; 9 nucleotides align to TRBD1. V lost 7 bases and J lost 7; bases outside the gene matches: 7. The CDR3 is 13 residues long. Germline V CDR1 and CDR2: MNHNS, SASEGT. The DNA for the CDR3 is TGTGCCAGCAACAAGGGGACAGGGAGTGAAGCTTTCTTT. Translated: CASNKGTGSEAFF.

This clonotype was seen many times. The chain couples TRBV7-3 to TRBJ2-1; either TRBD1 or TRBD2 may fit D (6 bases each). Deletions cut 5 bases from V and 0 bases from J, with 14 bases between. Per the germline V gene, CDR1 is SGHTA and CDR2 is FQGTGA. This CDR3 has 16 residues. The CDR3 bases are TGTGCCAGCAGCCCGGAAGGGGGGAGCTCCTACAATGAGCAGTTCTTC. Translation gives CASSPEGGSSYNEQFF. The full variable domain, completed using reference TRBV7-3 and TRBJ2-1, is GAGVSQTPSNKVTEKGKYVELRCDPISGHTALYWYRQSLGQGPEFLIYFQGTGAADDSGLPNDRFFAVRPEGSVSTLKIQRTERGDSAVYLCASSPEGGSSYNEQFFGPGTRLTVL.

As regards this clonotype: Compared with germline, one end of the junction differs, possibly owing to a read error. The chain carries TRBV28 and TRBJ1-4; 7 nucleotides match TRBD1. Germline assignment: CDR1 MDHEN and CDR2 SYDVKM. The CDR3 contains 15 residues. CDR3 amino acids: CASRATDRVNEKRFF. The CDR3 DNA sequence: TGTGCCAGCAGAGCCACTGACAGGGTCAATGAAAAACGGTTTTTT. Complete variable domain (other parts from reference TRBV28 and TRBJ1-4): DVKVTQSSRYLVKRTGEKVFLECVQDMDHENMFWYRQDPGLGLRLIYFSYDVKMKEKGDIPEGYSVSREKKERFSLILESASTNQTSMYLCASRATDRVNEKRFFGSGTQLSVL.

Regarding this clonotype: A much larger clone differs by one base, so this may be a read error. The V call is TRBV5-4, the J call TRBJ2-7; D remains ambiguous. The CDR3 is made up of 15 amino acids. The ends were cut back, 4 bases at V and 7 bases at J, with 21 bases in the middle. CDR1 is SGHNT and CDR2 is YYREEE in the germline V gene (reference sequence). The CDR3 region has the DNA TGTGCCAGCAGCCCCCCGAACCATCCCCTCCAGGAGCAGTACTTC. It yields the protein CASSPPNHPLQEQYF. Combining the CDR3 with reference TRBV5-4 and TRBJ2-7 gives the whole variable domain ETGVTQSPTHLIKTRGQQVTLRCSSQSGHNTVSWYQQALGQGPQFIFQYYREEENGRGNFPPRFSGLQFPNYSSELNVNALELDDSALYLCASSPPNHPLQEQYFGPGTRLTVT.